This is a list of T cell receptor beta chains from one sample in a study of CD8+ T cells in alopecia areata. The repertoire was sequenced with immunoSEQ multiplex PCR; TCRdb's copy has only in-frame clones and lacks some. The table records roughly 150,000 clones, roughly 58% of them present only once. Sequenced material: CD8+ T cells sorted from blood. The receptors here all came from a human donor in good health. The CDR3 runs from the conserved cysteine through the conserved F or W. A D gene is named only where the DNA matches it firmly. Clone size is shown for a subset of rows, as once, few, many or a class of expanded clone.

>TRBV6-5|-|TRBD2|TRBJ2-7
CASSYSLSGRADEQYF
TGTGCCAGCAGTTACTCGTTGAGCGGGAGGGCCGATGAGCAGTACTTC
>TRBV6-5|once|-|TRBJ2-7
CASSYSFGGGYEQYF
TGTGCCAGCAGTTACTCGTTTGGAGGGGGCTACGAGCAGTACTTC
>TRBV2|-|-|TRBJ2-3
CASSAGTSTDTQYF
TGTGCCAGCAGTGCCGGGACTAGCACAGATACGCAGTATTTT
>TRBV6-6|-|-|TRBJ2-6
CASSYSGQSGANVLTF
TGTGCCAGCAGTTACTCCGGGCAGTCGGGGGCCAACGTCCTGACTTTC
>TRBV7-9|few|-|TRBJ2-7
CASSLVLRDEQYF
TGTGCCAGCAGCTTAGTTTTGCGGGACGAGCAGTACTTC
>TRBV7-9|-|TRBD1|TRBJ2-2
CASSMTGAGELFF
TGTGCCAGCAGTATGACAGGGGCCGGGGAGCTGTTTTTT
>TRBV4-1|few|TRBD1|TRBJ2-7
CASSLTGDHEQYF
TGCGCCAGCAGCCTGACAGGGGATCACGAGCAGTACTTC
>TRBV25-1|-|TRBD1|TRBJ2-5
CASSDETGTETQYF
TGTGCCAGCAGTGACGAGACAGGGACGGAGACCCAGTACTTC
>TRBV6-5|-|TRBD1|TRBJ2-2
CASIRTGGTGELFF
TGTGCCAGCATACGGACAGGGGGAACCGGGGAGCTGTTTTTT
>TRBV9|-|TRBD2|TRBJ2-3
CASSPSGGRFADTQYF
TGTGCCAGCAGCCCCTCGGGCGGGAGGTTCGCAGATACGCAGTATTTT
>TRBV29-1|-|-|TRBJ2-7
CTPWATYEQYF
TGCACCCCCTGGGCGACCTACGAGCAGTACTTC
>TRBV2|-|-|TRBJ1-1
CASRIGGNTEAFF
TGTGCCAGCAGGATTGGGGGGAACACTGAAGCTTTCTTT
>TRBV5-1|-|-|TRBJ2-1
CASSLVWTPYSYNEQFF
TGCGCCAGCAGCTTGGTATGGACTCCATACTCCTACAATGAGCAGTTCTTC
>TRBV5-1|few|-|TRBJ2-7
CASSLVVVADEQYF
TGCGCCAGCAGCTTGGTGGTGGTGGCGGACGAGCAGTACTTC
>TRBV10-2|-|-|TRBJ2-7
CASSVTSGTGEQYF
TGCGCCAGCAGTGTGACATCGGGGACGGGGGAGCAGTACTTC
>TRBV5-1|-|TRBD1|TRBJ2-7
CASRNTDRSYEQYF
TGCGCCAGCAGAAATACGGACAGGTCCTACGAGCAGTACTTC
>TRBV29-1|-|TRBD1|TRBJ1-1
CSVETGGPEAFF
TGCAGCGTTGAGACAGGGGGCCCTGAAGCTTTCTTT
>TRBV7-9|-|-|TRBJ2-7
CASSHSHRHEQYF
TGTGCCAGCAGCCATTCCCACCGCCACGAGCAGTACTTC
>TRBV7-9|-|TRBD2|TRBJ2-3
CASSQTPPGTSGRIDTQYF
TGTGCCAGCAGTCAAACCCCACCAGGGACTAGCGGGAGAATAGATACGCAGTATTTT
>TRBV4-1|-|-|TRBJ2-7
CASSQQLAVNYEQYF
TGCGCCAGCAGCCAACAATTGGCGGTTAACTACGAGCAGTACTTC
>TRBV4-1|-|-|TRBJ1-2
CASSQEARAYGYTF
TGCGCCAGCAGCCAAGAGGCCAGGGCCTATGGCTACACCTTC
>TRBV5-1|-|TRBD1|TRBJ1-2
CASSFSGRQGSDYGYTF
TGCGCCAGCAGCTTCTCCGGGAGACAGGGATCGGACTATGGCTACACCTTC
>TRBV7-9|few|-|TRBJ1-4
CASSSSVLEKLFF
TGTGCCAGCAGCTCCTCGGTCCTCGAAAAACTGTTTTTT
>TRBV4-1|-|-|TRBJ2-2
CASSQPGPTGELFF
TGCGCCAGCAGCCAACCCGGGCCCACCGGGGAGCTGTTTTTT
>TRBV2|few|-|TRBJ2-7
CASKGGVPYEQYF
TGTGCCAGCAAGGGCGGGGTTCCCTACGAGCAGTACTTC
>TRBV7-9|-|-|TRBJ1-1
CASSNPTGRDTEAFF
TGTGCCAGCAGCAATCCTACGGGGCGGGACACTGAAGCTTTCTTT
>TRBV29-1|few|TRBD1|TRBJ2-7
CSFRTGGYEQYF
TGCAGCTTCAGGACAGGGGGCTACGAGCAGTACTTC
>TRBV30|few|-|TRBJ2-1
CAWMGDLPEQFF
TGTGCCTGGATGGGGGACCTCCCAGAGCAGTTCTTC
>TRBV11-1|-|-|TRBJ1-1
CASSAPPWGPKTEAFF
TGTGCCAGCAGCGCTCCTCCGTGGGGGCCGAAGACTGAAGCTTTCTTT
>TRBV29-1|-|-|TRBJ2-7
CSVEQNEQYF
TGCAGCGTTGAACAGAACGAGCAGTACTTC
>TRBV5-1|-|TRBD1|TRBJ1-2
CASSSGQGVSDGYTF
TGCGCCAGCAGCTCGGGACAGGGGGTGTCGGATGGCTACACCTTC
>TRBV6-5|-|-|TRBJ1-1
CASSFLSPRVGRTAFF
TGTGCCAGCAGTTTCCTTTCCCCCAGGGTTGGGAGGACGGCTTTCTTT
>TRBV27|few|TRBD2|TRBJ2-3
CASSDGGADTQYF
TGTGCCAGCAGCGATGGGGGGGCAGATACGCAGTATTTT
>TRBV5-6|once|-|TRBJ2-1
CASSPTTLLYNEQFF
TGTGCCAGCAGCCCGACTACGCTGCTGTACAATGAGCAGTTCTTC
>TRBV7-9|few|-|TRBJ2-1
CASSSNNEQFF
TGTGCCAGCAGCTCGAACAATGAGCAGTTCTTC
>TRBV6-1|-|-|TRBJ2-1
CASSETFPSLPYNEQFF
TGTGCCAGCAGTGAAACGTTCCCTAGTCTTCCCTACAATGAGCAGTTCTTC
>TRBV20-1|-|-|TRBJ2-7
CSAAGLGEQYF
TGCAGTGCTGCAGGGTTGGGGGAGCAGTACTTC
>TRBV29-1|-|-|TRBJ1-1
CSVEGNTYPTEAFF
TGCAGCGTTGAAGGCAACACGTACCCCACTGAAGCTTTCTTT
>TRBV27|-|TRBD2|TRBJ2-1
CASKTSGLYNEQFF
TGTGCCAGTAAAACTAGCGGGCTGTACAATGAGCAGTTCTTC
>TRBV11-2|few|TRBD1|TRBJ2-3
CASSSGQYTDTQYF
TGTGCCAGCAGCTCGGGACAGTACACAGATACGCAGTATTTT
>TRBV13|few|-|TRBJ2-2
CASSAAGRAITGELFF
TGTGCCAGCAGCGCCGCCGGCAGAGCGATAACCGGGGAGCTGTTTTTT
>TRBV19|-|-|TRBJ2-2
CASSIDYGELFF
TGTGCCAGTAGTATAGACTACGGGGAGCTGTTTTTT